Listed below are T cell receptor beta chains from one sample, sequenced in a study of human T cells and chemical hapten exposure. TCRdb used MiXCR to reprocess the RACE reads, holding one entry per CDR3 protein. The sample consists of 84,000 or so distinct CDR3 sequences, about 11% of them appearing once. The sequencing used whole blood, collected in connection with sensitization to the hapten diphenylcyclopropenone (DPC). The receptor source for this set is a man aged 35 to 55 with alopecia areata. Some clones in this sample may be carry-over from other donors' samples. Both conserved end residues are part of each CDR3. D genes are given only for firm matches. The size of a clone is reported for some rows only, either as once, few or many, or as a class for expanded clones.

CAIGTLNVLTF,TGTGCCATCGGGACCTTAAACGTCCTGACTTTC,TRBV10-3,NA,TRBJ2-6,NA
CASSEFGSGNTIYF,TGTGCCAGCAGTGAATTTGGGTCCGGAAACACCATATATTTT,TRBV25-1,NA,TRBJ1-3,many
CASSSLREGGGNEQFF,TGTGCCAGCAGTTCGTTGCGGGAGGGAGGTGGCAATGAGCAGTTCTTC,TRBV28,TRBD2,TRBJ2-1,few
CASSYSGQGEAFF,TGTGCCAGCAGTTACTCCGGACAGGGTGAAGCTTTCTTT,TRBV6-2/TRBV6-3,TRBD1,TRBJ1-1,many
CASSVDVTSIQYF,TGTGCCAGCAGCGTAGACGTGACTAGCATTCAGTACTTC,TRBV9,NA,TRBJ2-4,few
CASSVGRPTDTQYF,TGTGCCAGCAGCGTAGGCCGCCCCACAGATACGCAGTATTTT,TRBV9,NA,TRBJ2-3,NA
CASTGTAPNNSPLHF,TGTGCCAGCACAGGGACAGCTCCTAATAATTCACCCCTCCACTTT,TRBV7-9,TRBD1,TRBJ1-6,NA
CASSLELAGGTDTQYF,TGTGCCAGCAGCTTAGAACTAGCGGGCGGCACAGATACGCAGTATTTT,TRBV7-2,TRBD2,TRBJ2-3,few
CASSPPSGGLAGVGTQYF,TGTGCCAGCAGTCCCCCCTCCGGGGGACTAGCGGGAGTAGGCACGCAGTATTTT,TRBV27,TRBD2,TRBJ2-3,NA
CATSDPRQSYTGELFF,TGTGCCACCAGTGACCCAAGACAGTCCTACACCGGGGAGCTGTTTTTT,TRBV24-1,NA,TRBJ2-2,NA
CASSPGTSGSTDTQYF,TGTGCCAGCAGCCCAGGGACTAGCGGGAGCACAGATACGCAGTATTTT,TRBV3-1,TRBD2,TRBJ2-3,NA